The source of this T cell receptor beta chain is a study of OX40 agonist ivuxolimab in advanced cancers. Profiling relied on immunoSEQ multiplex PCR, and the TCRdb table lists in-frame clones only, not all of them. The table lists more than 60,000 clones, about 94% of them singletons, with less than 20% in the top ten. This CDR3 spans 16 amino acids. Germline V gives CDR1 SGHTA, CDR2 FQGNSA. Trimming left V 3 bases short and J 7 bases short, with 22 bases between. The chain is built from TRBV7-2 and TRBJ2-7; a weak D match, TRBD2 (5 bases). This specimen was CD4+ or CD8+ T cells sorted from blood, taken in a trial of the OX40 agonist ivuxolimab. This TCR came from an adult with an advanced solid tumor such as melanoma, head and neck, liver or kidney cancer. The CDR3 is CASSFSSGWASGEQYF. The CDR3, as DNA: TGTGCCAGCAGCTTCTCGTCAGGCTGGGCCTCGGGGGAGCAGTACTTC.